Given below is one T cell receptor beta chain in context. Its binding antigen is unknown. The sample holds no much larger clone one base away, and base qualities are not on file. The library relied on the immunoSEQ multiplex PCR assay. For the multiplex PCR, a mixture combining 60 forward primers for TCR Vbeta segments and 13 reverse primers for TCR Jbeta segments was used. The CDR3 region of rearranged TCR beta genes was amplified from genomic DNA by a multiplex PCR assay. Amplified TCR beta libraries were sequenced as 87-base-pair reads on the Illumina HiSeq System. For the original study's pipeline: In a later analysis, approximately 74 million unique TCR beta chains were counted across the approximately 640 repertoires, and roughly 10 million of these chains were shared by at least two donors. A nearest-neighbor algorithm error-corrected the raw reads and collapsed the reads into unique sequences, merging closely related sequences to remove PCR and sequencing errors. V, D and J gene segments were assigned by aligning CDR3 sequences to IMGT reference sequences. Each retained sequence needed at least a six-nucleotide match to both a V gene segment and a J gene segment. A rearrangement counted as productive if the CDR3 had no stop codons and remained in frame with V and J, and every other rearrangement counted as non-productive. Following IMGT convention, CDR3 was defined as the stretch from the second conserved V-encoded cysteine to the conserved J-encoded phenylalanine. The earlier analysis of about 610 of the donors excluded sequences that lacked an unambiguous match to a single V gene segment. An earlier analysis of just under 600 of the donors called V segments functional above 56.7% productive rearrangements and segregating when the between-donor standard deviation exceeded 5%. A statistical classification framework was built for diagnosing cytomegalovirus status from the catalog of TCR beta chain sequences. In a later analysis, TCR nucleotide sequences were compared against IMGT/GENE-DB human TR gene sequences so that V and J genes could be assigned. The TCRdist pipeline was used in a later analysis to assign CDR3 sequences and most-parsimonious VDJ recombination scenarios. In a later analysis, each TCR beta chain was defined by its CDR3 amino acid sequence together with its V-gene family, and reads lacking a unique V-gene family were excluded. In a later analysis, 550 to 650 highly shared, low-generation-probability nucleotide sequences were removed to address suspected cross-contamination and a sequencing artifact. In a later analysis, a clonal expansion index was calculated for each public chain from normalized within-repertoire ranks of inferred template counts. In a later analysis, generation probabilities were computed with a VDJ recombination model fitted to out-of-frame rearrangements, and the resulting probabilities were checked against IGoR. Hypergeometric tests were used in a later analysis to score TCR-TCR, TCR-HLA and TCR-CMV co-occurrence, with a repertoire-size bias correction applied to the TCR pairs. A later analysis estimated false discovery rates by permuting HLA or CMV assignments 20 times. In a later analysis, co-occurring TCRs were grouped using DBSCAN, and TCRdist sequence similarity was added for clustering within HLA-allele-positive subsets. Repertoires with fewer than 30,000 or more than 120,000 public chains were left out of co-occurrence clustering, as were about five repertoires with anomalous nucleotide sharing. TCRdb stores this immuneACCESS table with in-frame sequences only. Part of the clones is absent; in the studies checked, under half of the shortfall reflects unresolved V genes, and no reason is known for the rest. V, J and clone size derive from that table, while D and trimming were established from the DNA sequence. Recorded for this sample are 150,000 to 200,000 clones; around 80% of them occurred a single time. The ten largest clones capture more than 1.2% of the sample.

The trim is 4 bases for V and 2 bases for J, with a gap of 5 bases between the germline ends. CDR1 and CDR2, looked up from the germline V gene (reference sequence), are MNHNY and SVGAGI. The CDR3 runs 12 amino acids, cysteine and phenylalanine included. Solely the CDR3 DNA is kept, with 36 bases framed from the first base. This entry belongs to a study of cytomegalovirus exposure and HLA in healthy donors (dated by TCRdb to about 2017). Describing the broader study: In an earlier analysis of roughly 500 of the donors, roughly 300 Gb of sequence data and roughly 100 million unique TCR beta sequences from about 190 million T cells were reported. An early release covering over 500 HLA-typed donors comprised about 320 gigabases of sequencing data and 65 million to 100 million unique TCR sequences. Among the roughly 400 genotyped donors, approximately 82% belonged to the genetic ancestry cluster associated with self-reported Caucasian donors. The aim of the study was to test whether cataloging public T cell receptors could identify signatures of past pathogen exposure. The study used immunosequencing to profile the T cell repertoires of around 600 subjects and linked those repertoires to cytomegalovirus serostatus. A separate validation cohort of over 95 different subjects was used in addition to the roughly 670-subject first cohort. High-throughput TCR immunosequencing, statistical association of individual TCRs with disease status, and machine learning were combined to predict cytomegalovirus infection status. To study patterns of TCR occurrence, a later analysis re-analyzed previously published TCR beta repertoires from 550 to 800 donors and added high-resolution HLA genotyping. Rather than drawing on any new phenotypic data, the later analysis identified candidate immune exposures from TCR beta sequences and the way those sequences occurred across donors. To decide whether each TCR beta V gene segment behaved as functional or pseudogenic, an earlier analysis of 587 of the donors relied on high-throughput TCR beta sequencing. Alongside the repertoire data, information on donor age, sex, ethnicity and CMV serostatus was compiled. In a later genetic analysis, genome-wide SNP genotypes for about three fifths of the roughly 670 donors were used, and that subset was treated as a discovery cohort. Every discovery cohort repertoire had been produced on one sequencing platform. HLA typing included class I and class II loci at four-digit resolution. The number of typed donors differed by locus: roughly 620-640 for A, B, C, DRB1 and DQB1; 500 to 550 for DQA1; some 610 for DPA1; and about 450 for DPB1. Five DR-DQ haplotypes were handled as single units for association and clustering because linkage in the cohort was strong. Among some 410 genotyped donors of the cohort, an average of approximately 240,000 unique TCR beta nucleotide sequences was sequenced per donor, of which 15% to 20% were non-productive.

Overall results and qualifications from the work: According to a later genetic analysis, donors in an Asian-associated ancestry cluster had fewer N-insertions in productive TCRs than the approximately 710-donor mean. The study listed approximately 150 TCR beta chains as associated with cytomegalovirus. The cohort was sequenced for TCR beta chains only, and without alpha or paired-chain data the features that could be detected were limited. A later analysis reported that several top co-occurrence clusters appeared linked to parvovirus B19, influenza, CMV and Epstein-Barr virus. A later analysis found that most CMV-associated TCR beta chains appeared HLA-restricted, with HLA associations seemingly driven largely by CMV exposure. Because HLA typing was unavailable for some donors at each locus, only the typed subset was used in association tests. Broadly in line with IMGT annotations, most TCR beta V segments showed up in productive rearrangements about 87% or about 30% of the time in an earlier analysis of approximately 600 of the donors. Some IMGT-functional V segments, including TRBV6-2 and TRBV6-3, could not be told apart with the 87-base-pair reads, so those segments were excluded. A group of highly shared sequence variants was considered likely to be a technical artifact of the sequencing pipeline. According to the authors, the approach could potentially be generalized to other disease states and immunological phenotypes. At a false discovery rate of 0.05, a later analysis linked under 20,000 TCR beta sequences to specific HLA alleles. An association between a missense DCLRE1C variant and V-gene and J-gene trimming of TCR beta chains was found in a later genetic analysis and replicated in an independent cohort. The classifier was reported to diagnose cytomegalovirus status with high specificity and sensitivity in both the original cohort and the validation cohort. Sequencing depth was assumed to be roughly uniform across donors in the presence/absence analyses, though that assumption may not hold. According to a later analysis, TCR association rates differed among HLA loci, with DRB1 alleles showing the most associated TCRs and HLA-C alleles showing the fewest. While some public TCRs were present in many individuals, most TCR sequences turned up only very rarely across donors. Correlated functional status among segregating V segments might reflect linkage disequilibrium, but an unknown experimental factor could not be ruled out. In a later analysis, HLA-associated TCR beta chains were found to be more clonally expanded and to have lower generation probabilities than equally common non-associated chains. A further reported finding was that TCR beta sequences accurately predicted the HLA-A and HLA-B alleles for most subjects in the first cohort. Because counts were too low, under 20 rarely observed V segments, including chromosome 9 orphons, were left out of the earlier analysis of approximately 500 of the donors. Assigning TCR associations to individual alleles was difficult when HLA alleles, especially DR and DQ, strongly co-occurred. CMV serostatus was the only immune exposure information available for the cohort. In vitro tests confirmed that a few of the cytomegalovirus-associated TCR beta chains recognize cytomegalovirus antigens.

The cohort was made up of roughly 670 healthy bone marrow donors. At the time of sampling, all cohort members were nominally healthy, though unrecorded immune exposures were likely present. The donor tested CMV seronegative, placing the donor among the 350 or so seronegative members of the cohort. Every donor gave a peripheral blood sample, and the peripheral blood mononuclear cells from that sample were used for TCR beta sequencing. The Qiagen DNeasy Blood Extraction Kit was used to extract genomic DNA from the blood cell samples. Here the chain combines TRBV6-6 and TRBJ1-1; no D gene call is confident. The sample consisted of PBMCs. The clonotype comes from a male donor in good health and CMV-seronegative. CDR3 region: CASSSVNTEAFF. The DNA sequence is TGTGCCAGCAGTTCCGTTAACACTGAAGCTTTCTTT.